The rows below give T cell receptor beta chains drawn from one sample of a study of cytomegalovirus exposure and HLA in healthy donors. Some clones are missing from TCRdb's copy, which holds only in-frame ones; the method was immunoSEQ multiplex PCR. The profile shows 150,000 to 200,000 clones, about 83% of them singletons. Sequencing used PBMCs. The receptors here all came from a woman aged 25 to 39 in good health and CMV-seropositive. Both conserved end residues are part of each CDR3. Fields, in order: J gene, V gene, D gene, clone size, CDR3 DNA, CDR3 protein. D genes are given only for firm matches. A clone size is listed for some rows: how often the clone was seen (once, few, many), or a class if it is expanded.

TRBJ1-4,TRBV7-9,.,few,TGTGCCAGCAGCCCTACGGGACTGCCCGAAAAACTGTTTTTT,CASSPTGLPEKLFF
TRBJ1-2,TRBV5-1,TRBD1,.,TGCGCCAGCAGCCTACGACAGGGACAAAACTATGGCTACACCTTC,CASSLRQGQNYGYTF
TRBJ1-5,TRBV19,TRBD1,.,TGTGCCAGTAGTGTCGGGACAGAGGGTCAGCCCCAGCATTTT,CASSVGTEGQPQHF
TRBJ2-5,TRBV6-5,TRBD1,once,TGTGCCAGCAGTTACTCCGGACAGGGGGCAAAGGAGACCCAGTACTTC,CASSYSGQGAKETQYF
TRBJ1-1,TRBV5-8,.,.,TGTGCCAGCAGCCAGTTTATACCGAACACTGAAGCTTTCTTT,CASSQFIPNTEAFF
TRBJ2-1,TRBV6-5,TRBD1,.,TGTGCCACAGATCCGGGACAGGGTTTCAATGAGCAGTTCTTC,CATDPGQGFNEQFF
TRBJ1-4,TRBV19,.,.,TGTGCCAGTAGTCCCCGACACAGGGTCGGGATTGAAAAACTGTTTTTT,CASSPRHRVGIEKLFF
TRBJ1-5,TRBV19,.,.,TGTGCCAGTAGTCAGCTAGGCAATCAGCCCCAGCATTTT,CASSQLGNQPQHF
TRBJ2-7,TRBV6-1,.,.,TGTGCCAGCAGGGAAACGGCCTACGAGCAGTACTTC,CASRETAYEQYF
TRBJ2-3,TRBV10-1,TRBD2,.,TGCGCCAGCAGTGTTGTAGCGGGGGGCCTCGCGGATACGCAGTATTTT,CASSVVAGGLADTQYF
TRBJ2-1,TRBV11-3,.,.,TGTGCCAGCAGCTTATTTGCCGGCAGGAATGAGCAGTTCTTC,CASSLFAGRNEQFF
TRBJ1-2,TRBV6-1,TRBD1,.,TGTGCCAGCAGTCCCGGGACAGGGGGTGGCTACACCTTC,CASSPGTGGGYTF
TRBJ2-2,TRBV9,TRBD2,.,TGTGCCAGCAGCGTAGTGAATATGGGGGGGGCCGGGGAGCTGTTTTTT,CASSVVNMGGAGELFF
TRBJ1-2,TRBV25-1,TRBD1,.,TGTGCCAGCAGCCCGACAGGGGGCGGGTATGGCTACACCTTC,CASSPTGGGYGYTF
TRBJ2-5,TRBV12-5,TRBD1,.,TGTGCTAGTGGTTGGGGACAGGATCAAGAGACCCAGTACTTC,CASGWGQDQETQYF
TRBJ1-5,TRBV19,.,.,TGTGCCAGTACCCCACGTCGGGGAGGTGGTCAGCCCCAGCATTTT,CASTPRRGGGQPQHF
TRBJ2-7,TRBV27,.,.,TGTGCCAGCAGTACAGGGATACTAGCGAGCAGGGCATCCCGCGAGCAGTACTTC,CASSTGILASRASREQYF
TRBJ1-3,TRBV4-1,.,.,TGCGCCAGCAGCCGTTTACAGCTCTCTGGAAACACCATATATTTT,CASSRLQLSGNTIYF
TRBJ2-3,TRBV4-3,TRBD2,.,TGCGCCAGCAGCCAAGATGGAGCGGGGGGGGGTAACACAGATACGCAGTATTTT,CASSQDGAGGGNTDTQYF
TRBJ2-3,TRBV29-1,.,.,TGCAGCGTTGTACCGAGCGACGTCCTCACAGATACGCAGTATTTT,CSVVPSDVLTDTQYF
TRBJ2-1,TRBV11-3,.,.,TGTGCCAGCAGCCCAAATATCGGGGACTCCCGCCAGTTCTTC,CASSPNIGDSRQFF
TRBJ1-6,TRBV7-2,TRBD1,.,TGTGCCAGCAGCTTCCCCCGGACAGGGTATGCACCCCTCCACTTT,CASSFPRTGYAPLHF
TRBJ2-7,TRBV4-1,.,.,TGCGCCAGCAGCCAAGCACCCGGGGGCGAGCAGTACTTC,CASSQAPGGEQYF
TRBJ2-2,TRBV19,.,.,TGTGCCAGTAGTACGTGGAGACGTGACACCGGGGAGCTGTTTTTT,CASSTWRRDTGELFF
TRBJ2-7,TRBV21-1,.,once,TGTGCCAGCAGCCAGACAGGGGGGACTCCCCACCTCCCCGAGCAGTACTTC,CASSQTGGTPHLPEQYF
TRBJ1-2,TRBV7-9,.,.,TGTGCCAGCAGCCCTTCCGAGGTAGAATTCTATGGCTACACCTTC,CASSPSEVEFYGYTF
TRBJ2-7,TRBV28,.,.,TGTGCCAGCAGTAGGGGTATAGGCTACGAGCAGTACTTC,CASSRGIGYEQYF
TRBJ2-1,TRBV19,.,.,TGTGCCACCGCCTCGGGACAAACCTACAATGAGCAGTTCTTC,CATASGQTYNEQFF
TRBJ1-5,TRBV2,.,.,TGTGCCAGCGGGGGAGGCAGAAACAATCAGCCCCAGCATTTT,CASGGGRNNQPQHF
TRBJ2-3,TRBV28,TRBD2,once,TGTGCCAGCAGTCCCCAGGGACTAGCGGGGGGCCCCTCGCGGTATTTT,CASSPQGLAGGPSRYF